Below, 20 T cell receptor beta chains from the same sample are listed, as sequenced in a study of T cell responses to AZD1222 COVID-19 vaccine. Sequencing used immunoSEQ multiplex PCR; TCRdb keeps in-frame clones, though not all of them. Of more than 150,000 clones detected, 85% to 95% appear once; the ten largest clones hold 1.6%. Sequenced material: peripheral blood, taken 28 days after the second AZD1222 dose. These receptors came from an adult who received the AZD1222 COVID-19 vaccine.

The chain links TRBV12-5 to TRBJ1-2; perhaps TRBD1 as D (5 bases). This CDR3 comprises 13 residues. Germline values: CDR1 LGHNT, CDR2 FRNRAP. Trimming removed 5 bases at V and 2 bases at J, with 9 bases between. CDR3 coding DNA: TGTGCTAGTGGTCCCGAGGGGAACTATGGCTACACCTTC. Residues: CASGPEGNYGYTF.

The chain recombines TRBV18 with TRBJ1-4, with 7 positions matching TRBD1. The V gene's germline CDR1 is KGHSH and CDR2 LQKENI. CDR3 size: 15 residues. V shed 6 bases, J shed 6 bases, and the junction held 10 bases outside the gene matches. The CDR3 DNA follows: TGTGCCAGCTCCCGCTCCGGGACAGATTATGAAAAACTGTTTTTT. This translates into CASSRSGTDYEKLFF.

CDR3 amino acids: CASRTFVRGRGLGKNIQYF. CDR3 nucleotides: TGTGCCAGCAGGACCTTCGTTAGGGGCAGGGGCTTGGGCAAAAACATTCAGTACTTC. The chain is built from TRBV27 and TRBJ2-4; D possibly corresponds to TRBD1 (6 bases). The germline V gene has CDR1 MNHEY and CDR2 SMNVEV (reference sequence). V was trimmed by 6 bases and J by 3 bases, leaving 27 bases between them. The CDR3 has 19 residues.

V usage is TRBV11-2 and J usage is TRBJ2-7; 8 bases align to TRBD1. After removal of 2 bases from V and 3 bases from J, the junction contained 3 bases not matched to a gene. CDR1 and CDR2 (germline): SGHAT, FQNNGV. There are 14 residues in the CDR3. CDR3 loop: CASSLIGQGYEQYF. CDR3 bases: TGTGCCAGCAGCTTAATTGGACAGGGCTACGAGCAGTACTTC.

The chain recombines TRBV2 with TRBJ1-6; D is perhaps TRBD1 (6 bases). The V gene's germline CDR1 is SNHLY and CDR2 FYNNEI. V was trimmed by 6 bases and J by 6 bases, leaving 18 bases between them. CDR3 size: 16 residues. The CDR3 coding sequence is TGTGCCAGCAGCCCGGGGGCAGCCCGATCTAATTCACCCCTCCACTTT. Amino acid sequence: CASSPGAARSNSPLHF.

This clone was seen a handful of times. The chain employs TRBV6-1 and TRBJ2-7; TRBD2 aligns across 8 bases. Trimming cost V 3 bases and J 0 bases; bases outside gene matches: 4. Germline assignment: CDR1 MNHNS and CDR2 SASEGT. The CDR3 sequence is 15 residues long. CDR3 sequence (DNA): TGTGCCAGCAGTGATCGTACTAGCGGCTCCTACGAGCAGTACTTC. Protein product: CASSDRTSGSYEQYF.

The chain combines TRBV5-1 with TRBJ2-2; D is unclear. The V and J ends lost 0 bases and 2 bases respectively, with 8 bases between them. This CDR3 has 15 amino acids. Germline V gene lookup returns CDR1 SGHRS and CDR2 YFSETQ. CDR3 sequence: CASSLGQQNTGELFF. DNA for the CDR3: TGCGCCAGCAGCTTGGGCCAGCAAAACACCGGGGAGCTGTTTTTT.

The rearrangement uses TRBV9 and TRBJ2-1; D perhaps matches TRBD2 (6 bases). CDR1 SGDLS and CDR2 YYNGEE come from the germline V gene. The CDR3 covers 13 residues. V was cut by 4 bases and J by 9 bases, with 14 bases left in between. The CDR3 protein is CASSTPTEGEQFF. DNA of the CDR3: TGTGCCAGCAGCACCCCTACGGAGGGTGAGCAGTTCTTC. Looking up the rest from reference TRBV9 and TRBJ2-1 gives the full variable domain: DSGVTQTPKHLITATGQRVTLRCSPRSGDLSVYWYQQSLDQGLQFLIQYYNGEERAKGNILERFSAQQFPDLHSELNLSSLELGDSALYFCASSTPTEGEQFFGPGTRLTVL.

This clone appeared a few times. The chain is built from TRBV6-5 and TRBJ1-2, with D hard to call. The CDR3 length is 16 residues. Germline loops: CDR1 MNHEY, CDR2 SVGAGI. With 0 bases removed from V and 4 bases from J, the gap between germline ends came to 15 bases. The CDR3 DNA reads as TGTGCCAGCAGTTACTCGAGTTCATCAAGGCTCTATGGCTACACCTTC. Amino acid sequence: CASSYSSSSRLYGYTF.

The chain links TRBV20-1 to TRBJ1-2; the D is unclear. Trimming removed 3 bases from V and 8 bases from J, with 16 bases in between. The germline V gene encodes CDR1 DFQATT and CDR2 SNEGSKA (reference sequence). The CDR3 extends over 13 amino acids. The DNA of the CDR3 is TGCAGTGCTAGTAGTGGGGTGGAGTTGGGCTACACCTTC. It specifies CSASSGVELGYTF.

This clone was counted once. The CDR3 DNA reads TGTGCCAGCAGCGAACGGGACAGCTCTGGAAACACCATATATTTT. Protein product: CASSERDSSGNTIYF. The chain has TRBV7-6 and TRBJ1-3; TRBD1 agrees at 7 bases. V lost 5 bases and J lost 0; bases outside the gene matches: 4. The CDR3 runs to 15 residues. Per germline, CDR1 SGHVS and CDR2 FNYEAQ.

CDR3 residues: CASSPPWQGGYGYTF. The CDR3 DNA sequence: TGTGCCAGCTCACCCCCGTGGCAGGGCGGCTATGGCTACACCTTC. The rearrangement uses TRBV18 and TRBJ1-2, with D possibly matching TRBD1 (5 bases). Trimming removed 3 bases from V and 4 bases from J, with 15 bases in between. The CDR3 is 15 amino acids. Per the germline V gene, CDR1 is KGHSH and CDR2 is LQKENI.

DNA for the CDR3: TGTGCCAGCAGCGTAGAGGTTTTTTTTACCGGGGAGCTGTTTTTT. This gives the protein CASSVEVFFTGELFF. This chain joins TRBV9 and TRBJ2-2; D is unresolved. The CDR3 spans 15 residues. The ends were cut back, 0 bases at V and 5 bases at J, with 11 bases in the middle. Germline V gives CDR1 SGDLS, CDR2 YYNGEE.

The chain recombines TRBV5-6 with TRBJ2-7; tentatively, D is TRBD2 (5 bases). The CDR3 runs to 15 residues. V lost 3 bases, J lost 5 bases, and 18 bases lay in between. CDR1 is SGHDT, CDR2 YYEEEE, per germline. CDR3 coding DNA: TGTGCCAGCAGCTCTCGCCTCCGAGGGCGGGACGAGCAGTACTTC. It translates to CASSSRLRGRDEQYF. The whole variable domain, filled in from reference TRBV5-6 and TRBJ2-7, reads DAGVTQSPTHLIKTRGQQVTLRCSPKSGHDTVSWYQQALGQGPQFIFQYYEEEERQRGNFPDRFSGHQFPNYSSELNVNALLLGDSALYLCASSSRLRGRDEQYFGPGTRLTVT.

The genes are TRBV25-1 and TRBJ2-3, with a weak D call TRBD1 (6 bases). V lost 8 bases and J lost 6, with 12 bases in between. There are 12 residues in the CDR3. Germline V CDR1 and CDR2: MGHDK, SYGVNS. CDR3 protein: CASHGQWDTQYF. The CDR3 DNA reads as TGTGCCAGCCATGGACAGTGGGATACGCAGTATTTT.

The rearrangement joins TRBV14 to TRBJ1-1; D is unclear. CDR1 and CDR2 (germline): SGHDN, FVKESK. V was cut by 0 bases and J by 3 bases, with 8 bases left in between. There are 14 residues in the CDR3. DNA of the CDR3: TGTGCCAGCAGCCAAGAAGCGGAATACACTGAAGCTTTCTTT. Encoded protein: CASSQEAEYTEAFF.

This chain uses TRBV28 with TRBJ1-6, with D perhaps TRBD1 (6 bases). From germline, CDR1 is MDHEN and CDR2 SYDVKM. CDR3 length equals 16 residues. V was trimmed by 3 bases and J by 6 bases, leaving 15 bases between them. The DNA for the CDR3 is TGTGCCAGCAGTTTTGGCTGGGGGCGGGGTAATTCACCCCTCCACTTT. Protein sequence: CASSFGWGRGNSPLHF.

This clone appeared once. V gene TRBV2 combines with J gene TRBJ2-2, with a tentative D call TRBD1 (5 bases). Germline CDR1 reads SNHLY; CDR2 reads FYNNEI. V shed 6 bases and J shed 4 bases, with 12 bases lying between them. The CDR3 loop spans 14 amino acids. CDR3 region: CASSLRQTTGELFF. The CDR3, as DNA: TGTGCCAGCAGCCTACGACAGACCACCGGGGAGCTGTTTTTT. Based on the CDR3 plus reference TRBV2 and TRBJ2-2, the full variable domain is EPEVTQTPSHQVTQMGQEVILRCVPISNHLYFYWYRQILGQKVEFLVSFYNNEISEKSEIFDDQFSVERPDGSNFTLKIRSTKLEDSAMYFCASSLRQTTGELFFGEGSRLTVL.

The chain uses TRBV19 and TRBJ2-6, with D tentatively TRBD1 or TRBD2 (5 bases each). With 7 bases removed from V and 0 bases from J, the gap between germline ends came to 10 bases. Germline V gene lookup returns CDR1 LNHDA and CDR2 SQIVND (reference sequence). This CDR3 contains 15 residues. CDR3 in DNA: TGTGCCAGTACAGGGACGGCCTCTGGGGCCAACGTCCTGACTTTC. Residues: CASTGTASGANVLTF.

V usage is TRBV27 and J usage is TRBJ1-6; tentative D call: TRBD1 (5 bases). This CDR3 contains 17 residues. The V end was cut by 6 bases, the J end by 1 base, with 16 bases between. CDR1 is MNHEY and CDR2 is SMNVEV in the germline V gene (reference sequence). The CDR3 coding sequence is TGTGCCAGCAGCGGTGGGGCCAGACTTTCCTATAATTCACCCCTCCACTTT. Translating gives CASSGGARLSYNSPLHF.